This TCR beta chain was captured in a study of post-analysis software for immune sequencing data. Study findings and constraints: Higher frequency in patients than in controls was seen for roughly five TRBV segments, with TRBV5-6, TRBV5-1 and TRBV20-1 among them.

This CDR3 has 16 residues. Trimming took 5 bases from V and 5 from J, leaving 20 bases between them. The germline V gene has CDR1 SGHTA and CDR2 FQGNSA. Points on this clonotype: The antigen remains undetermined.

The TCR beta cDNA libraries contained unique molecular identifiers. TCRdb independently ran MiXCR on the PCR reads; one entry per CDR3 protein. The data contain approximately 400,000 distinct CDR3 sequences, roughly 30% of them singletons. This sequence was found in a girl between 10 and 17 years old with multiple sclerosis. The sequenced sample was blood. The chain carries TRBV7-2 and TRBJ2-3; D is possibly TRBD1 (6 bases). For the CDR3, the DNA is TGTGCCAGCAGCACTCGGACAGTGATTATGGGAGATACGCAGTATTTT. Residues: CASSTRTVIMGDTQYF.